The clone carrying this T cell receptor beta chain was detected only once. Its matching antigen is unknown. TCRdb's table, derived via immunoSEQ multiplex PCR, lists solely in-frame clones and lacks some. This table holds over a million clones, roughly 96% found once. This sample was included in a study of shared clonotypes between healthy human individuals. Regarding the study as a whole: Clonotype sharing among donors likely depends on sequencing depth.

Trimming took off 6 bases at V and 6 bases at J, with 15 bases between the two ends. The CDR3 has 14 amino acids. Germline V lookup: CDR1 SGHDN, CDR2 FVKESK. Sequenced sample: naive CD4+ T cells sorted from blood. Specified subset: CD45RA+ positively selected. This TCR came from a man younger than 45 in good health. The chain links TRBV14 to TRBJ2-1; D might be TRBD2 (6 bases). CDR3 in DNA: TGTGCCAGCAGTCCTCCGGGACTCTCCAATGAGCAGTTCTTC. It yields the protein CASSPPGLSNEQFF.